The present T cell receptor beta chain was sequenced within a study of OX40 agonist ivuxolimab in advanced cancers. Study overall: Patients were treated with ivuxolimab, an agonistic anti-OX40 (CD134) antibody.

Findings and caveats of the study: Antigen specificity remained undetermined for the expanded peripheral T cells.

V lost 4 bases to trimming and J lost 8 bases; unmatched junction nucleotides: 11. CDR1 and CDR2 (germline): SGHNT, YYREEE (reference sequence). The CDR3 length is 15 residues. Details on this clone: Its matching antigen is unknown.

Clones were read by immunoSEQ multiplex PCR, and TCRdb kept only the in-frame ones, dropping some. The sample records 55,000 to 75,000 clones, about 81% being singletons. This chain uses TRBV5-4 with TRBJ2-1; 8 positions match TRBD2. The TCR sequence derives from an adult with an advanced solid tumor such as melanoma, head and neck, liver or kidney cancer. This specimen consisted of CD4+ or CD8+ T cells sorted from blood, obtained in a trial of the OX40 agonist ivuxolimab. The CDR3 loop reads CASSPGGPVHYEQFF. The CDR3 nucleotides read TGTGCCAGCAGCCCGGGGGGGCCTGTCCATTATGAGCAGTTCTTC.